What follows are 13 T cell receptor beta chains derived from one specimen sequenced in a study of identical twins (dated by TCRdb to the mid-2010s). The receptor library was made with 5' RACE. The run used an Illumina HiSeq 2000. The raw public reads went through TCRdb reprocessing: fastp at Q25, MiXCR clone calling, in-frame beta chains kept. Rows with a matching CDR3 protein are joined into one entry that keeps the most common DNA and genes. In this sample the table shows about 790,000 distinct CDR3 sequences, over 15% of which occur a single time. The ten largest clones represent roughly 13% of the sample. This sample was also put to use in a study of T cells expressing NK-cell markers.

Sequenced input: PBMCs. These receptors came from a woman under 30 in good health.

The rearrangement links TRBV7-9 to TRBJ2-1; TRBD2 aligns across 10 bases. With V trimmed by 7 bases and J by 9 bases, 15 bases remained unmatched. Germline lookup yields CDR1 SEHNR and CDR2 FQNEAQ (reference sequence). The CDR3 consists of 16 residues. The CDR3 region has the DNA TGTGCCAGCACCCTTAGGGTGGCTAGCGGGAGCTTTGAGCAGTTCTTC. As protein: CASTLRVASGSFEQFF.

This clonotype showed up just a few times. This chain joins TRBV25-1 and TRBJ2-6, with D possibly being TRBD1 (5 bases). The germline V and J ends were trimmed by 1 base and 4 bases, with 14 bases remaining between them. The V gene's germline CDR1 is MGHDK and CDR2 SYGVNS. The CDR3 has 17 residues. The CDR3 DNA is TGTGCCAGCAGTGAATCCCCTACAGGCTCCGGGGCCAACGTCCTGACTTTC. It yields the protein CASSESPTGSGANVLTF.

This clonotype has at least ten counts. V gene TRBV20-1 combines with J gene TRBJ2-3; the D gene could be TRBD1 or TRBD2 (5 bases each). The germline gives CDR1 DFQATT, CDR2 SNEGSKA (reference sequence). The V and J ends lost 3 bases and 5 bases respectively, with 12 bases between them. The CDR3 has 13 amino acids. In DNA form, the CDR3 reads TGCAGTGCTAGTGGTGGGGCGGGAGATACGCAGTATTTT. Its protein product is CSASGGAGDTQYF.

This chain joins TRBV7-9 and TRBJ2-5; TRBD1 might be the D (6 bases). This CDR3 region has 15 residues. V lost 5 bases, J lost 4 bases, and 17 bases lay in between. CDR1 and CDR2 (germline): SEHNR, FQNEAQ (reference sequence). CDR3 sequence (DNA): TGTGCCAGCAGCAACCTACAGGGTGGGGTAGAGACCCAGTACTTC. It is translated as CASSNLQGGVETQYF.

This clonotype has only a few counts. The chain employs TRBV6-5 and TRBJ2-1; 9 bases are a match to TRBD2. The germline gives CDR1 MNHEY, CDR2 SVGAGI. The CDR3 spans 16 residues. After removal of 1 base from V and 4 bases from J, the junction contained 5 bases not matched to a gene. The CDR3 coding sequence is TGTGCCAGCAGTTACTTCCTAGCGGGGCTATACAATGAGCAGTTCTTC. This codes for CASSYFLAGLYNEQFF.

This clonotype occurred a few times. The chain is built from TRBV29-1 and TRBJ2-7; 10 bases map to TRBD1. This CDR3 contains 14 residues. The germline V gene encodes CDR1 SQVTM and CDR2 ANQGSEA. With 6 bases clipped from V and 2 bases from J, the junction kept 7 bases outside the gene matches. CDR3 DNA: TGCAGCGTGTATCCGGGACAGGGGACCTACGAGCAGTACTTC. This encodes CSVYPGQGTYEQYF.

The chain uses TRBV5-1 and TRBJ2-1; possibly TRBD1 or TRBD2 for D (5 bases each). Per the germline V gene, CDR1 is SGHRS and CDR2 is YFSETQ. CDR3 size: 13 residues. Trimming removed 6 bases at V and 3 bases at J, with 10 bases between. The CDR3 bases are TGCGCCAGCACCGGGGCGGGCTACAATGAGCAGTTCTTC. Its translation: CASTGAGYNEQFF.

The V and J genes are TRBV30 and TRBJ2-3, with TRBD2 matching 13 bases. Germline V lookup: CDR1 GTSNPN, CDR2 SVGIG (reference sequence). The length of the CDR3 is 19 residues. The trim removed 4 bases at V and 5 bases at J, leaving 18 bases unmatched. CDR3 region: CAWIDPGLAGDIVEDTQYF. The CDR3 bases are TGTGCCTGGATCGACCCTGGACTAGCGGGAGACATAGTGGAAGATACGCAGTATTTT.

The gene calls are TRBV29-1 and TRBJ1-5; 7 bases are a match to TRBD1. Losses at the gene ends were 7 bases for V and 5 bases for J; bases not matched to a gene: 5. The CDR3 is 12 amino acids. The germline gives CDR1 SQVTM, CDR2 ANQGSEA. CDR3 nucleotides: TGCAGCGCCTCCGACAGGGATCAGCCCCAGCATTTT. Its translation: CSASDRDQPQHF.

This clonotype occurred a few times. CDR3 coding DNA: TGTGCCAGCGGACGGATAAACACCGGGGAGCTGTTTTTT. It codes for CASGRINTGELFF. The V and J genes are TRBV6-1 and TRBJ2-2; D not resolved. Per germline, CDR1 MNHNS and CDR2 SASEGT. V was cut by 8 bases and J by 2 bases, with 9 bases left in between. This CDR3 comprises 13 residues.

The rearrangement uses TRBV10-3 and TRBJ1-1; 7 positions match TRBD1. Germline CDR1 ENHRY, CDR2 SYGVKD. CDR3 length: 13 amino acids. V dropped 4 bases and J dropped 7; count of bases not matched to a gene: 6. CDR3 sequence: CAISGQGSGEAFF. In DNA, the CDR3 is TGTGCCATCAGTGGACAGGGCTCTGGTGAAGCTTTCTTT.

The gene calls are TRBV4-1 and TRBJ2-7; 8 bases map to TRBD1. With V trimmed by 0 bases and J by 0 bases, 7 bases remained unmatched. Looked up from germline, CDR1 is MGHRA and CDR2 is YSYEKL. The CDR3 is made up of 17 amino acids. This chain's CDR3 is CASSQDPGGFSSYEQYF. The CDR3 DNA reads as TGCGCCAGCAGCCAAGATCCAGGGGGCTTCTCCTCCTACGAGCAGTACTTC.

The CDR3 region is CSVEDRAGGSYNEQFF. DNA of the CDR3: TGCAGCGTTGAAGATCGGGCAGGGGGCTCCTACAATGAGCAGTTCTTC. The chain links TRBV29-1 to TRBJ2-1, with TRBD1 matching 7 bases. With 0 bases clipped from V and 0 bases from J, the junction kept 5 bases outside the gene matches. The CDR3 is made up of 16 amino acids. From germline, CDR1 is SQVTM and CDR2 ANQGSEA.